One sample yielded the 29 T cell receptor beta chains listed below, sequenced in a study of blood T cell repertoires in COVID-19 (dated by TCRdb to the early 2020s). The library was produced with the immunoSEQ multiplex PCR assay. This is the immuneACCESS table as TCRdb keeps it, with only in-frame sequences that have V and J called. A part of the clones is gone; compared with another copy, unresolved V genes explain less than half, and the rest is unexplained. This sample is represented by fewer than 85,000 clones; 82% of them were singletons. Together, the top ten hold roughly 4.2% of the sample. The sample was peripheral blood. The receptors derive from an older woman with acute or convalescent COVID-19.

The chain combines TRBV28 with TRBJ1-2; no clear D gene. CDR1 is MDHEN and CDR2 is SYDVKM in the germline V gene. V shed 2 bases and J shed 2 bases, with 6 bases lying between them. This CDR3 spans 13 amino acids. In DNA form, the CDR3 reads TGTGCCAGCAGTTTAGGCGGCAACTATGGCTACACCTTC. Translation: CASSLGGNYGYTF.

This chain links TRBV4-2 with TRBJ2-2, with a possible D match to TRBD1 (6 bases). In germline, CDR1 is LGHNA, CDR2 YNFKEQ. The CDR3 is 16 residues long. The ends were cut back, 5 bases at V and 5 bases at J, with 18 bases in the middle. CDR3 protein: CASSKIRTANTGELFF. The CDR3 DNA reads as TGTGCCAGCAGCAAAATACGGACAGCAAATACCGGGGAGCTGTTTTTT.

The chain employs TRBV10-3 and TRBJ1-2, with TRBD1 as a possible D gene (5 bases). The ends were cut back, 4 bases at V and 0 bases at J, with 9 bases in the middle. Germline CDR1 is ENHRY and CDR2 is SYGVKD. The CDR3 loop spans 14 amino acids. The CDR3 protein is CAISGDSTNYGYTF. Here the CDR3 DNA reads TGTGCCATCAGTGGCGACAGCACTAACTATGGCTACACCTTC.

This chain uses TRBV23-1 with TRBJ1-2; 7 bases are a match to TRBD1. TRBV23-1 is sorted into the ORF group, with uncertain function. The CDR3 has 15 amino acids. V was pared by 0 bases and J by 3 bases, with 4 bases of the junction left unmatched. This CDR3 is CASSQSRGPDYGYTF. The CDR3 DNA reads as TGCGCCAGCAGTCAATCGAGGGGGCCTGACTATGGCTACACCTTC.

This sequence joins TRBV6-5 and TRBJ2-2, with TRBD2 matching over 9 bases. The CDR3 runs to 16 residues. Germline trimming cut 4 bases from V and 3 bases from J; bases unmatched to any gene: 6. Germline V lookup: CDR1 MNHEY, CDR2 SVGAGI. The CDR3 coding sequence is TGTGCCAGCAGTTTGCGACTAGCGGTATACACCGGGGAGCTGTTTTTT. It translates to CASSLRLAVYTGELFF.

The rearrangement uses TRBV5-1 and TRBJ1-4, with a tentative D call TRBD1 (6 bases). Germline V lookup: CDR1 SGHRS, CDR2 YFSETQ. V lost 0 bases to trimming and J lost 7 bases, with 16 bases between them. The CDR3 has 16 residues. The CDR3 nucleotides read TGCGCCAGCAGCTTGGCTGCCGGGGGGCGAGGTGAAAAACTGTTTTTT. Translating it yields CASSLAAGGRGEKLFF.

The chain joins TRBV18 to TRBJ2-5; the match to TRBD2 covers 7 bases. The CDR3 is 13 residues long. The ends lost 4 bases at V and 3 bases at J; junction bases unmatched: 2. From germline, CDR1 is KGHSH and CDR2 LQKENI. The CDR3 is CASSQGTKETQYF. In nucleotides, the CDR3 is TGTGCCAGCTCACAAGGGACTAAAGAGACCCAGTACTTC.

The chain has TRBV18 and TRBJ2-3; 14 bases are shared with TRBD2. The CDR3 runs 18 residues. The V and J ends lost 3 bases and 3 bases, in that order; junction bases with no gene match: 8. Per germline, CDR1 KGHSH and CDR2 LQKENI. This CDR3 reads CASSPTSGGAGGTDTQYF. Here the CDR3 DNA reads TGTGCCAGCTCACCGACTAGCGGGGGGGCCGGCGGGACAGATACGCAGTATTTT.

The CDR3 region has the DNA TGTGCCAGCAGCTCACAGGGTCGGGGCAATCAGCCCCAGCATTTT. It specifies CASSSQGRGNQPQHF. The V and J genes are TRBV5-6 and TRBJ1-5, with D possibly TRBD1 on 6 matching bases. The germline CDR1 and CDR2 sequences are SGHDT and YYEEEE. V was cut by 3 bases and J by 2 bases, with 12 bases left in between. The CDR3 is made up of 15 amino acids. Variable domain in full (rest from reference TRBV5-6 and TRBJ1-5): DAGVTQSPTHLIKTRGQQVTLRCSPKSGHDTVSWYQQALGQGPQFIFQYYEEEERQRGNFPDRFSGHQFPNYSSELNVNALLLGDSALYLCASSSQGRGNQPQHFGDGTRLSIL.

This clone was picked up one time. The V call is TRBV7-8, the J call TRBJ1-6; D is uncertain. This CDR3 has 15 amino acids. Germline V gives CDR1 SGHVS, CDR2 FQNEAQ. Between the trimmed V and J ends, which lost 2 bases and 10 bases, there was a span of 15 bases. CDR3 bases: TGTGCCAGCAGCTTACTCGGCGGGCCCGGGTCACCCCTCCACTTT. This gives the protein CASSLLGGPGSPLHF. Looking up the rest from reference TRBV7-8 and TRBJ1-6 gives the full variable domain: GAGVSQSPRYKVAKRGQDVALRCDPISGHVSLFWYQQALGQGPEFLTYFQNEAQLDKSGLPSDRFFAERPEGSVSTLKIQRTQQEDSAVYLCASSLLGGPGSPLHFGNGTRLTVT.

The chain recombines TRBV19 with TRBJ2-2; 9 bases line up with TRBD1. The CDR3 totals 16 residues. The germline gives CDR1 LNHDA, CDR2 SQIVND (reference sequence). The junction had 13 bases not matched to a gene; V was cut back by 11 bases and J by 3 bases. The CDR3 loop is CACKLQGALDTGELFF. In nucleotides, the CDR3 is TGTGCCTGTAAATTACAGGGGGCGCTTGACACCGGGGAGCTGTTTTTT.

V usage is TRBV5-1 and J usage is TRBJ2-7; 13 nucleotides agree with TRBD2. The CDR3 runs to 16 residues. V dropped 0 bases and J dropped 2; count of bases not matched to a gene: 2. Looked up from germline, CDR1 is SGHRS and CDR2 is YFSETQ. This CDR3 reads CASSLAGTSGTYEQYF. As DNA, the CDR3 is TGCGCCAGCAGCTTGGCCGGGACTAGCGGGACCTACGAGCAGTACTTC.

This sequence joins TRBV19 and TRBJ1-2, with 8 bases fitting TRBD1. V lost 10 bases, J lost 1 base, and 20 bases stayed unmatched. The CDR3 has 18 residues. Germline CDR1 is LNHDA and CDR2 is SQIVND (reference sequence). CDR3 nucleotide sequence: TGTGCCAACCCAATCACCACGGGGCAGGGGGCTGATAACTATGGCTACACCTTC. Translated: CANPITTGQGADNYGYTF.

The gene calls are TRBV3-1 (or the pseudogene TRBV3-2) and TRBJ2-3; 11 nucleotides agree with TRBD2. The CDR3 is 15 amino acids. Trimming cost V 2 bases and J 4 bases; bases outside gene matches: 2. CDR1 is LGHDT, CDR2 YNNKEL, per germline (reference sequence). The CDR3: CASSQTSGSSDTQYF. The CDR3 region has the DNA TGTGCCAGCAGCCAAACTAGCGGGAGTTCAGATACGCAGTATTTT.

The gene calls are TRBV11-2 and TRBJ1-1; D is unresolved. Germline assignment: CDR1 SGHAT and CDR2 FQNNGV. Trimming cost V 3 bases and J 1 base, with 9 bases left between them. This CDR3 is built from 14 residues. The CDR3 coding sequence is TGTGCCAGCAGCTTTCTACCAGGGAACACTGAAGCTTTCTTT. Its translation: CASSFLPGNTEAFF.

CDR3 loop: CRQGAGFF. Here the CDR3 DNA reads TGCAGACAGGGGGCGGGTTTCTTT. J is TRBJ1-1 and V is TRBV20-1, with TRBD1 matching over 9 bases. The CDR3 loop spans 8 amino acids. Germline lookup yields CDR1 DFQATT and CDR2 SNEGSKA (reference sequence).

The J gene is TRBJ1-4, the V gene TRBV28; D is undetermined. Germline V gene data show CDR1 as MDHEN and CDR2 as SYDVKM. The length of the CDR3 is 16 residues. The V gene lost 2 bases and the J gene lost 4 bases, with 14 bases spanning the gap. CDR3 protein: CASSLLSRRLNEKLFF. CDR3 sequence (DNA): TGTGCCAGCAGTTTACTCTCTCGCAGGCTTAATGAAAAACTGTTTTTT.

The gene calls are TRBV6-5 and TRBJ1-2; perhaps TRBD1 as D (5 bases). Germline V lookup: CDR1 MNHEY, CDR2 SVGAGI. The V and J ends lost 7 bases and 8 bases respectively, with 11 bases between them. This CDR3 is built from 11 residues. The CDR3 region is CASTGGEGYTF. The CDR3 coding sequence is TGTGCCAGCACGGGAGGGGAAGGCTACACCTTC.

The V call is TRBV7-2, the J call TRBJ1-1; D gene uncertain. V was pared by 1 base and J by 0 bases, with 18 bases between. Germline V gene data show CDR1 as SGHTA and CDR2 as FQGNSA. The CDR3 length is 18 residues. This CDR3 reads CASSLEVIRGRLNTEAFF. The CDR3 nucleotides are TGTGCCAGCAGCTTAGAAGTAATTAGAGGCCGACTGAACACTGAAGCTTTCTTT.

The chain couples TRBV10-2 to TRBJ2-5, with D possibly being TRBD2 (6 bases). The length of the CDR3 is 13 residues. Germline CDR1 reads WSHSY; CDR2 reads SAAADI. The V and J ends lost 6 bases and 4 bases respectively, with 12 bases between them. The CDR3 DNA is TGCGCCAGCAGCGCGACTAGTTTAGAGACCCAGTACTTC. Translation gives CASSATSLETQYF.

The chain links TRBV7-9 to TRBJ1-1; D gene unclear. The germline V and J ends were trimmed by 6 bases and 7 bases, with 12 bases remaining between them. The CDR3 sequence is 12 residues long. Per germline, CDR1 SEHNR and CDR2 FQNEAQ (reference sequence). The CDR3 protein is CASSSSTVEAFF. DNA for the CDR3: TGTGCCAGCAGTTCGAGTACCGTTGAAGCTTTCTTT. The full variable domain, its missing parts supplied by reference TRBV7-9 and TRBJ1-1, is DTGVSQNPRHKITKRGQNVTFRCDPISEHNRLYWYRQTLGQGPEFLTYFQNEAQLEKSRLLSDRFSAERPKGSFSTLEIQRTEQGDSAMYLCASSSSTVEAFFGQGTRLTVV.

The table lists this clone with a count of one. The CDR3 bases are TGTGCCTGGAGTGAAGGGGTAGCCTGGTATGGCTACACCTTC. This sequence encodes CAWSEGVAWYGYTF. V and J are TRBV30 and TRBJ1-2, with D perhaps TRBD1 (5 bases). Germline V gene data show CDR1 as GTSNPN and CDR2 as SVGIG (reference sequence). CDR3 size: 14 residues. Trimming took off 1 base at V and 5 bases at J, with 14 bases between the two ends. The full variable domain, rest sourced from reference TRBV30 and TRBJ1-2, is SQTIHQWPATLVQPVGSPLSLECTVEGTSNPNLYWYRQAAGRGLQLLFYSVGIGQISSEVPQNLSASRPQDRQFILSSKKLLLSDSGFYLCAWSEGVAWYGYTFGSGTRLTVV.

With respect to this clone: A read error may account for a junction end that differs from germline. This chain uses TRBV7-7 with TRBJ2-3; the D is unclear. This CDR3 is built from 15 residues. Looked up from germline, CDR1 is SSHAT and CDR2 is FNYEAQ (reference sequence). CDR3: CASSFGGPGTDTQYF. CDR3 DNA: TGTGCTAGCAGCTTTGGTGGTCCGGGCACAGATACGCAGTATTTT.

As regards this clone: Distinct nucleotide sequences in the sample also encode this CDR3. The chain couples TRBV30 to TRBJ1-5, with a possible D match to TRBD1 (6 bases). The CDR3 is 13 residues long. V was pared by 0 bases and J by 6 bases, with 9 bases between. Germline CDR1 reads GTSNPN; CDR2 reads SVGIG (reference sequence). The CDR3 DNA follows: TGTGCCTGGAGTGTACAGGGTGGTCAGCCCCAGCATTTT. It yields the protein CAWSVQGGQPQHF.

The V call is TRBV14, the J call TRBJ1-2, with D possibly matching TRBD1 (5 bases). From germline, CDR1 is SGHDN and CDR2 FVKESK. Trimming shortened V by 2 bases and J by 10 bases, and 17 bases separated the two germline ends. The CDR3 is made up of 14 amino acids. The CDR3 DNA follows: TGTGCCAGCAGCCAACAATATACAGGTCTTGACTACACCTTC. This gives the protein CASSQQYTGLDYTF.

The rearrangement links TRBV4-2 to TRBJ1-2; tentatively, D is TRBD1 (6 bases). Per the germline V gene, CDR1 is LGHNA and CDR2 is YNFKEQ. The CDR3 has 16 amino acids. The V end was cut by 2 bases, the J end by 0 bases, with 13 bases between. CDR3 DNA: TGTGCCAGCAGCCAAACAGGGAATCCAGCTAACTATGGCTACACCTTC. Its protein is CASSQTGNPANYGYTF.

A few counts support this clone. Written as DNA, the CDR3 is TGCAGCGTTGTGGTTGGGAGCTATGGCTACACCTTC. Residues: CSVVVGSYGYTF. The rearrangement links TRBV29-1 to TRBJ1-2; D remains ambiguous. CDR1 is SQVTM and CDR2 is ANQGSEA in the germline V gene. With 4 bases removed from V and 4 bases from J, the gap between germline ends came to 10 bases. The CDR3 covers 12 residues.

V is TRBV5-1 and J is TRBJ2-1; D is perhaps TRBD2 (6 bases). V shed 3 bases and J shed 4 bases, with 26 bases lying between them. CDR1 is SGHRS, CDR2 YFSETQ, per germline. CDR3 size: 19 residues. CDR3 DNA: TGCGCCAGCAGCTCGACACTACGGACTACCCCCCGGGCTTACAATGAGCAGTTCTTC. This translates into CASSSTLRTTPRAYNEQFF. Using reference TRBV5-1 and TRBJ2-1 for the parts outside the CDR3, the full variable domain is KAGVTQTPRYLIKTRGQQVTLSCSPISGHRSVSWYQQTPGQGLQFLFEYFSETQRNKGNFPGRFSGRQFSNSRSEMNVSTLELGDSALYLCASSSTLRTTPRAYNEQFFGPGTRLTVL.

There are a few counts of this clone. V and J are TRBV24-1 and TRBJ2-7; no firm D call. Germline CDR1 and CDR2: KGHDR and SFDVKD. Trimming pared 3 bases from V and 9 bases from J, leaving 8 bases between. The CDR3 totals 11 residues. The chain's CDR3 is CATSDTLRQYF. The CDR3 DNA is TGTGCCACCAGTGATACGTTGAGGCAGTACTTC.